This T cell receptor beta chain was obtained from a study of identical twins. Whole-study findings and limits: Alpha sequences that were out-of-frame and twin-shared showed an excess of low generation probability. While abundant cord blood beta clonotypes carried fewer insertions, memory repertoires showed no such pattern.

Trimming cost V 5 bases and J 4 bases; bases outside gene matches: 6. The CDR3 sequence is 16 residues long. CDR1 is MDHEN and CDR2 is SYDVKM in the germline V gene. TCRdb processed the 5' RACE reads anew with MiXCR; each CDR3 protein has one entry. The sample lists some 590,000 distinct CDR3 sequences; approximately 10% were seen once. This clonotype was counted at least ten times. No antigen is known for it. The data were also submitted as part of a second study, on yellow fever vaccine responses in identical twins. In that study: A vaccine T cell response that seemed partly convergent and partly personalized was reported in twins.

V is TRBV28 and J is TRBJ2-3, with 13 bases that match TRBD2. This clonotype was sampled from a woman aged 18-29 years in good health. The specimen sequenced was PBMCs. The CDR3 loop is CASSPLAGGVPDTQYF. CDR3 in DNA: TGTGCCAGCAGTCCACTAGCGGGAGGGGTCCCAGATACGCAGTATTTT.